The entry below describes one T cell receptor (beta chain). Original data processing: The authors estimated nucleated cell counts from reference gene primer amplification. The table came from immunoSEQ multiplex PCR; TCRdb's copy has only in-frame clones and leaves some out. From that table come the V and J calls and clone size; the DNA was used to work out D and trimming. The repertoire holds about 120,000 clones, with more than 65% as singletons. The source of the sample is a study of blood T cell repertoires in COVID-19. Across the study: COVID-19 samples from acute and convalescent phases originated in the United States, Italy and Spain. PBMCs, B-cell-depleted T cells, or T cells provided the cDNA or gDNA that made up the material.

The CDR3 is 13 residues long. J lost 3 bases, V lost 5 bases, and 3 bases had no gene match. CDR1 is SGHAT and CDR2 is FQNNGV in the germline V gene. The TCR originated in a woman in her seventies with acute or convalescent COVID-19. Sequencing was done on a sample of peripheral blood. J is TRBJ2-7 and V is TRBV11-2; TRBD1 matches at 8 bases. The DNA of the CDR3 is TGTGCCAGCAGCAGGGACAGGAACTACGAGCAGTACTTC. This sequence encodes CASSRDRNYEQYF.